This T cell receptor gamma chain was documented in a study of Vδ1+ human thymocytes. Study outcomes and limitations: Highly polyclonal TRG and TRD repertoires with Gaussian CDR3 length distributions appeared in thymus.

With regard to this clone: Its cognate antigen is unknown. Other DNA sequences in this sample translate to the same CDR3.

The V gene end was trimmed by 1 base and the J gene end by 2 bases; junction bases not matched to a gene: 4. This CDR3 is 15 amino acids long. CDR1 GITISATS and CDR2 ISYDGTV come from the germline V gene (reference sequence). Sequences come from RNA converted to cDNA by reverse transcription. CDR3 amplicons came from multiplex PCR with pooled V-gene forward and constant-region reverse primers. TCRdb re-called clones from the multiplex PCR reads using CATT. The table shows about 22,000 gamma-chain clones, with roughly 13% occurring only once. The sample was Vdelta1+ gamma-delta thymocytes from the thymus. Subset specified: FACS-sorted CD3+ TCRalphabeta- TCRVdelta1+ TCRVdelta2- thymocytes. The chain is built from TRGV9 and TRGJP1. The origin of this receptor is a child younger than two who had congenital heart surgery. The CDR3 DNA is TGTGCCTTGTGGGAGGTTTACACCACTGGTTGGTTCAAGATATTT. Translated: CALWEVYTTGWFKIF.